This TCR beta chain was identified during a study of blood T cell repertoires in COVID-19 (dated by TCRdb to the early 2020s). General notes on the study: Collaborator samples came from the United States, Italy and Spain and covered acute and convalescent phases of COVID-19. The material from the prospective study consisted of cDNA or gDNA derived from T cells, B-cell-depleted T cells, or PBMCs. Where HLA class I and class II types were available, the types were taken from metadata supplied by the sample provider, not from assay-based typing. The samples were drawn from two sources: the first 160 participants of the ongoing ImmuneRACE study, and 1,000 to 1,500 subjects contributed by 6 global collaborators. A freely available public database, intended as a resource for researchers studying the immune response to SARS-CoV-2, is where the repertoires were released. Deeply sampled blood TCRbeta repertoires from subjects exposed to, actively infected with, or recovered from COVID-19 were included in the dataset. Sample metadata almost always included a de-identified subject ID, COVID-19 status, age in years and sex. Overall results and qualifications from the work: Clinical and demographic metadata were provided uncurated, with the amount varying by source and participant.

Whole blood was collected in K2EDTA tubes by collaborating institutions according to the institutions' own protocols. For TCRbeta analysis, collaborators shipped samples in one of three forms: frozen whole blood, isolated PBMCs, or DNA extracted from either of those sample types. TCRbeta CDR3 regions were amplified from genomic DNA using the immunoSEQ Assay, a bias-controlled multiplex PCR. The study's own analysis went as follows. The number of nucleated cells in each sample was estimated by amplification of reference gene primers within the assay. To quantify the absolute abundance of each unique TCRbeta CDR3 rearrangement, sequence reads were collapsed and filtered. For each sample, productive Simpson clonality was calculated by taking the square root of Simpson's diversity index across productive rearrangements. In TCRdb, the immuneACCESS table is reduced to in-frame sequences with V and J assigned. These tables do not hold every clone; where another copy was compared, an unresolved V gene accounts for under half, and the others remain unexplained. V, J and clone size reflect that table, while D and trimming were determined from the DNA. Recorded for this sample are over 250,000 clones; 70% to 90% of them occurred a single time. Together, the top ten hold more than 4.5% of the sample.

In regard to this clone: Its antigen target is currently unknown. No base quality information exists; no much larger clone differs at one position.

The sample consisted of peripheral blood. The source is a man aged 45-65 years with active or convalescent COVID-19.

The nucleotide sequence reads as follows: TGTGCCAGCACCAGGACTAGCGGGACGAACCAGCAGTACTTC. Translated, this is CASTRTSGTNQQYF. This sequence uses TRBV28 and TRBJ2-7, and TRBD2 matches 12 of the central bases. Compared with germline, V lacks 7 bases and J lacks 8 bases; bases without a gene match: 9. The CDR3 numbers 14 residues from cysteine through phenylalanine. Solely the CDR3 DNA is kept, with 42 bases framed from the first base. Taken from the germline V gene, the CDR1 and CDR2 loops are MDHEN and SYDVKM. When the CDR3 is completed using the reference TRBV28 and TRBJ2-7 genes on either side, the full variable domain is DVKVTQSSRYLVKRTGEKVFLECVQDMDHENMFWYRQDPGLGLRLIYFSYDVKMKEKGDIPEGYSVSREKKERFSLILESASTNQTSMYLCASTRTSGTNQQYFGPGTRLTVT.